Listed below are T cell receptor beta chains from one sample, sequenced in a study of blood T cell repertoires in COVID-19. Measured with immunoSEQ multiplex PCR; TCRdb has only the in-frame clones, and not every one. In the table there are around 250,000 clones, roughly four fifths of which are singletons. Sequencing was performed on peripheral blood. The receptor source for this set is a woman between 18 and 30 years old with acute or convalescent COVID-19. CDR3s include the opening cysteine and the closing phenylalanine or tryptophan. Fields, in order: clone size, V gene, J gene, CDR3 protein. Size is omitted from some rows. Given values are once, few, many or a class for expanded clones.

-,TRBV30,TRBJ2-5,CAWSVRRGFETQYF
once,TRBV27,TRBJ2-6,CASSLTVNSGANVLTF
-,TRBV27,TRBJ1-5,CASSAKQGQPQHF
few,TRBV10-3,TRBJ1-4,CAISRTGELNEKLFF
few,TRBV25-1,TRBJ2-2,CASSSSTVPGELFF
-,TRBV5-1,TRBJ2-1,CASSLGTGINNEQFF
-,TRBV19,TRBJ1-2,CASSIVPANYGYTF
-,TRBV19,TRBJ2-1,CASSIDQGAYNEQFF
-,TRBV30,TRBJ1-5,CAWSQQGVQPQHF
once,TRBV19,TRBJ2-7,CASSRTSGNSYEQYF
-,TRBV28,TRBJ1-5,CASSPLGQASQPQHF
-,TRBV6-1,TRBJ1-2,CASSEVPGQGTNYGYTF
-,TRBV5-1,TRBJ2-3,CASSSTRTDTQYF
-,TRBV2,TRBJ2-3,CASKREVVTDTQYF
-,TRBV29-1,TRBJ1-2,CSVGPKPTGAYGYTF
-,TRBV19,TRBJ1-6,CASKADPGHSSYNSPLHF
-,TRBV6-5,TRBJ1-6,CASSRARGSGSPLHF
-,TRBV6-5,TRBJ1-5,CASRSTANSNQPQHF
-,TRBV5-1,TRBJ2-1,CASSPTSGSPYNEQFF
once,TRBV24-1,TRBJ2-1,CATSDAGGRTYNEQFF
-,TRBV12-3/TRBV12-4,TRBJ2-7,CASSLRQDYEQYF
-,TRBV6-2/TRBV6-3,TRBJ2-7,CASSYSLDGTSYSYEQYF
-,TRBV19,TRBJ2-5,CASSISSGAGQETQYF
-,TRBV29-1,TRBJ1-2,CSAATGGANGYTF
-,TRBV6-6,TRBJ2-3,CASIPTGTDTQYF
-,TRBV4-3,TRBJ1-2,CASSQESVGLSYGYTF
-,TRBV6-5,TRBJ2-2,CASRPGTSGGELFF